The rows below give T cell receptor beta chains drawn from one sample of a study of siplizumab effects on memory and regulatory T cells. Profiled with immunoSEQ multiplex PCR; TCRdb holds only in-frame clones, not every one. Of more than 85,000 clones listed, roughly 92% are singletons. Material: CD4+ T cells sorted from blood. The receptors stem from a human donor in good health. Each CDR3 is given with its conserved first and last residue. D genes are given only for firm matches. Clone size is given for some rows only: seen once, a few or many times, or a class if the clone is expanded.

v_gene: TRBV27; d_gene: TRBD2; j_gene: TRBJ2-7; abundance: once; CDR3nt: TGTGCCAGCAGTTCACTAGCGTCATCGGGTGGCGAGCAGTACTTC; CDR3aa: CASSSLASSGGEQYF
v_gene: TRBV29-1; d_gene: TRBD1; j_gene: TRBJ2-7; abundance: once; CDR3nt: TGCAGCGTTGGAGACAGGGGGGGCGAGCAGTACTTC; CDR3aa: CSVGDRGGEQYF
v_gene: TRBV6-1; d_gene: TRBD1; j_gene: TRBJ2-1; abundance: .; CDR3nt: TGTGCCACCACCTTGACAGGGCCCAATGAGCAGTTCTTC; CDR3aa: CATTLTGPNEQFF
v_gene: TRBV29-1; d_gene: TRBD2; j_gene: TRBJ2-3; abundance: once; CDR3nt: TGCAGCACCCAAAGGGAGGGACTAGCGGGAGAAGCGCAGTATTTT; CDR3aa: CSTQREGLAGEAQYF
v_gene: TRBV7-9; d_gene: TRBD1; j_gene: TRBJ2-1; abundance: .; CDR3nt: TGTGCCAGCAGCCCTGGGGTGACAGGGGGGCCGTGCTTCTTC; CDR3aa: CASSPGVTGGPCFF
v_gene: TRBV9; d_gene: TRBD2; j_gene: TRBJ2-2; abundance: .; CDR3nt: TGTGCCAGCAGCGTAGCACCTAGCGGATACACCGGGGAGCTGTTTTTT; CDR3aa: CASSVAPSGYTGELFF
v_gene: TRBV5-4; d_gene: .; j_gene: TRBJ2-7; abundance: .; CDR3nt: TGTGCCAGCAGCTCCATACCCAGGGCCTACGAGCAGTACTTC; CDR3aa: CASSSIPRAYEQYF
v_gene: TRBV18; d_gene: .; j_gene: TRBJ1-5; abundance: .; CDR3nt: TGTGCCAGCTCACCCCAGACCCTAGATAGCAATCAGCCCCAGCATTTT; CDR3aa: CASSPQTLDSNQPQHF
v_gene: TRBV10-3; d_gene: TRBD1; j_gene: TRBJ2-1; abundance: .; CDR3nt: TGTGCCATCAGTGAGTTACAGGGGAGCGGCAATGAGCAGTTCTTC; CDR3aa: CAISELQGSGNEQFF
v_gene: TRBV6-4; d_gene: TRBD2; j_gene: TRBJ2-7; abundance: .; CDR3nt: TGTGCCAGCAGTGCGACTAGCGGGAGGGTAGAGGAACAGTACTTC; CDR3aa: CASSATSGRVEEQYF
v_gene: TRBV6-5; d_gene: .; j_gene: TRBJ1-1; abundance: .; CDR3nt: TGTGCCAGCAGGGGGCCATCCGGGAGGTACACTGAAGCTTTCTTT; CDR3aa: CASRGPSGRYTEAFF
v_gene: TRBV30; d_gene: .; j_gene: TRBJ2-3; abundance: .; CDR3nt: TGTGCCTGGAGTAAAGGTGCGGGGACTAGCACAGATACGCAGTATTTT; CDR3aa: CAWSKGAGTSTDTQYF
v_gene: TRBV30; d_gene: .; j_gene: TRBJ2-7; abundance: once; CDR3nt: TGTGCCTGGAGTGTATTGGGGGACGAGCAGTACTTC; CDR3aa: CAWSVLGDEQYF
v_gene: TRBV5-4; d_gene: .; j_gene: TRBJ2-7; abundance: .; CDR3nt: TGTGCCAGCAGCGGGGGGACTCCCTACGAGCAGTACTTC; CDR3aa: CASSGGTPYEQYF
v_gene: TRBV15; d_gene: .; j_gene: TRBJ2-1; abundance: .; CDR3nt: TGTGCCACCAGCAGAGATCTTGAGATTAGGCCCCACGAGCAGTTCTTC; CDR3aa: CATSRDLEIRPHEQFF
v_gene: TRBV19; d_gene: .; j_gene: TRBJ2-6; abundance: .; CDR3nt: TGTGCCAGTGGCTTGCGGTTCTCTGGGGCCAACGTCCTGACTTTC; CDR3aa: CASGLRFSGANVLTF
v_gene: TRBV7-2; d_gene: TRBD1; j_gene: TRBJ2-7; abundance: .; CDR3nt: TGTGCCAGCAGCTTAGGGGGACAGGGGACCGCCGAGCAGTACTTC; CDR3aa: CASSLGGQGTAEQYF
v_gene: TRBV21-1; d_gene: .; j_gene: TRBJ2-2; abundance: few; CDR3nt: TGTGCCAGCAGCCAAATCAGCGGAGAATACACCGGGGAGCTGTTTTTT; CDR3aa: CASSQISGEYTGELFF
v_gene: TRBV18; d_gene: .; j_gene: TRBJ2-5; abundance: .; CDR3nt: TGTGCCAGCTCAGAAGAGACCCAGTACTTC; CDR3aa: CASSEETQYF
v_gene: TRBV11-1; d_gene: .; j_gene: TRBJ1-2; abundance: .; CDR3nt: TGTGCCAGCAGCTTAGGGTCAACCTTCTATGGCTACACCTTC; CDR3aa: CASSLGSTFYGYTF
v_gene: TRBV11-1; d_gene: .; j_gene: TRBJ2-1; abundance: .; CDR3nt: TGTGCCAGCAGCCTCGACAGGAGGGTCTACAATGAGCAGTTCTTC; CDR3aa: CASSLDRRVYNEQFF
v_gene: TRBV2; d_gene: .; j_gene: TRBJ1-5; abundance: .; CDR3nt: TGTGCCAGCAGAGAAGGGGTCCAGGCGAATGGTCAGCCCCAGCATTTT; CDR3aa: CASREGVQANGQPQHF
v_gene: TRBV29-1; d_gene: TRBD2; j_gene: TRBJ2-3; abundance: .; CDR3nt: TGCAGCGTCGGTACGAGCGGGGTCGGCACAGATACGCAGTATTTT; CDR3aa: CSVGTSGVGTDTQYF
v_gene: TRBV5-1; d_gene: .; j_gene: TRBJ2-1; abundance: .; CDR3nt: TGCGCCAGCAGCCATCCGGGCAATGAGCAGTTCTTC; CDR3aa: CASSHPGNEQFF
v_gene: TRBV5-4; d_gene: .; j_gene: TRBJ1-3; abundance: .; CDR3nt: TGTGCCAGCAGCTTGAACGGGGCGGCGCAGGGAGTCACCATATATTTT; CDR3aa: CASSLNGAAQGVTIYF
v_gene: TRBV7-9; d_gene: .; j_gene: TRBJ2-7; abundance: .; CDR3nt: TGTGCCAGCAGCCCCCTGACGGGAATAACGGACGAGCAGTACTTC; CDR3aa: CASSPLTGITDEQYF
v_gene: TRBV19; d_gene: TRBD2; j_gene: TRBJ2-5; abundance: .; CDR3nt: TGTGCCAGTAGTATCGGACTAGCGGGAGCTGAGACCCAGTACTTC; CDR3aa: CASSIGLAGAETQYF
v_gene: TRBV4-2; d_gene: TRBD1; j_gene: TRBJ1-3; abundance: .; CDR3nt: TGTGCCAGCAGCCAGAACGAAGCACAGGGGACATTAGGGAACACCATATATTTT; CDR3aa: CASSQNEAQGTLGNTIYF
v_gene: TRBV28; d_gene: TRBD2; j_gene: TRBJ2-1; abundance: .; CDR3nt: TGTGCCAGCAGAAATCTAGCGGGAGGTCTCTACCCGAGCGAGCAGTTCTTC; CDR3aa: CASRNLAGGLYPSEQFF
v_gene: TRBV9; d_gene: TRBD2; j_gene: TRBJ2-5; abundance: .; CDR3nt: TGTGCCAGCAGCGTAGGGACTAGCGGGAGTAGAGAGACCCAGTACTTC; CDR3aa: CASSVGTSGSRETQYF
v_gene: TRBV21-1; d_gene: .; j_gene: TRBJ2-1; abundance: .; CDR3nt: TGTGCCAGCAGCAAAGTTCGTTGGCCTAGCCTTCGTGGGTTCTTC; CDR3aa: CASSKVRWPSLRGFF
v_gene: TRBV19; d_gene: .; j_gene: TRBJ2-1; abundance: .; CDR3nt: TGTGCCAGTAGTATGGCCAAACCCAATGGGAATGAGCAGTTCTTC; CDR3aa: CASSMAKPNGNEQFF
v_gene: TRBV28; d_gene: .; j_gene: TRBJ2-6; abundance: .; CDR3nt: TGTGCCAGCAGTTTATCTGGGGCCAACGTCCTGACTTTC; CDR3aa: CASSLSGANVLTF
v_gene: TRBV6-5; d_gene: .; j_gene: TRBJ2-5; abundance: .; CDR3nt: TGTGCCAGCAGTTACGGAGGGACCCTGGCACAAGAGACCCAGTACTTC; CDR3aa: CASSYGGTLAQETQYF
v_gene: TRBV9; d_gene: .; j_gene: TRBJ1-3; abundance: once; CDR3nt: TGTGCCAGCAGCGTAGTTCCGGAGGGGAGGGGAAACACCATATATTTT; CDR3aa: CASSVVPEGRGNTIYF
v_gene: TRBV7-3; d_gene: .; j_gene: TRBJ1-3; abundance: .; CDR3nt: TGTGCCAGCAGTCGGGACAACTCTGGAAACACCATATATTTT; CDR3aa: CASSRDNSGNTIYF
v_gene: TRBV6-1; d_gene: .; j_gene: TRBJ2-7; abundance: .; CDR3nt: TGTGCCAGCTCGGACGATTCCTACGAGCAGTACTTC; CDR3aa: CASSDDSYEQYF
v_gene: TRBV28; d_gene: .; j_gene: TRBJ1-1; abundance: .; CDR3nt: TGTGCCAGCAGTTTAGTAATGAACACTGAAGCTTTCTTT; CDR3aa: CASSLVMNTEAFF
v_gene: TRBV4-1; d_gene: TRBD1; j_gene: TRBJ1-1; abundance: .; CDR3nt: TGCGCCAGCAGCCCCGGGACAGGGCGAGTGAGAACTGAAGCTTTCTTT; CDR3aa: CASSPGTGRVRTEAFF
v_gene: TRBV6-6; d_gene: .; j_gene: TRBJ2-2; abundance: .; CDR3nt: TGTGCCAGCAGTTCTATCGGGAACACCGGGGAGCTGTTTTTT; CDR3aa: CASSSIGNTGELFF
v_gene: TRBV7-7; d_gene: TRBD1; j_gene: TRBJ1-4; abundance: .; CDR3nt: TGTGCCAGCAGCCTAACCGGGACAGGGAATGAAAAACTGTTTTTT; CDR3aa: CASSLTGTGNEKLFF
v_gene: TRBV5-3; d_gene: .; j_gene: TRBJ1-2; abundance: .; CDR3nt: TGTGCCAGAAGCCGTCGGGCGAGAGGCTACACCTTC; CDR3aa: CARSRRARGYTF
v_gene: TRBV5-1; d_gene: TRBD2; j_gene: TRBJ2-3; abundance: .; CDR3nt: TGCGCCAGCAGAAATAGCGGGATAAGCACAGATACGCAGTATTTT; CDR3aa: CASRNSGISTDTQYF
v_gene: TRBV7-2; d_gene: .; j_gene: TRBJ2-7; abundance: .; CDR3nt: TGTGCCAGCAGCTTACGCCATGCGGGGGAGCAGTACTTC; CDR3aa: CASSLRHAGEQYF
v_gene: TRBV2; d_gene: .; j_gene: TRBJ1-4; abundance: once; CDR3nt: TGTGCCAGTCTCAGGTGGGGTGAAAAACTGTTTTTT; CDR3aa: CASLRWGEKLFF
v_gene: TRBV20-1; d_gene: .; j_gene: TRBJ2-5; abundance: once; CDR3nt: TGCAGTGCTAGACAGCAAGAGACCCAGTACTTC; CDR3aa: CSARQQETQYF
v_gene: TRBV11-2; d_gene: .; j_gene: TRBJ2-2; abundance: .; CDR3nt: TGTGCCAGCAGCCCACGACGGGGCAGGGATGGTACCGGGGAGCTGTTTTTT; CDR3aa: CASSPRRGRDGTGELFF